This is a list of T cell receptor beta chains from one sample in a study of long-term antiretroviral therapy in people with HIV. Method: immunoSEQ multiplex PCR; TCRdb's copy keeps in-frame clones and lacks some. The table records tens of thousands of clones, roughly four fifths of them present only once. The sequences come from unsorted PBMCs, collected 1 year after starting antiretroviral therapy. These receptor sequences come from a man younger than 35 with HIV. Both conserved end residues are part of each CDR3. Each record gives: clone size, V gene, CDR3 length, CDR3 protein. A clone size is listed for some rows: how often the clone was seen (once, few, many), or a class if it is expanded.

>-|TRBV19|16
CASSAGIQRGAHTQYF
>-|TRBV28|11
CASSTINEQFF
>-|TRBV19|14
CASSMTGSSYEQYF
>-|TRBV9|17
CASSVERGPERSYGYTF
>-|TRBV28|15
CASTVDRGQVGPQHF
>once|TRBV27|16
CASSASSGEYGYEQYF
>-|TRBV7-9|12
CASSFVVDTQYF
>-|TRBV28|15
CASRFGRPSSYEQYF
>-|TRBV5-4|15
CASSLETGPWDEQFF
>-|TRBV2|13
CATQPGRNTEAFF
>-|TRBV27|15
CASSLFSGRDEKLFF
>-|TRBV27|14
CASSLIDGTTEAFF
>-|TRBV9|15
CASSVLAGETDTQYF
>-|TRBV23-1|14
CASSHGQMNTEAFF
>-|TRBV5-1|17
CASSLEGTGMNTGELFF
>-|TRBV5-6|13
CASSLRGPYEQYF
>-|TRBV7-9|15
CASSLSIGPLEKLFF
>-|TRBV18|15
CASSQRGGRENEQFF
>few|TRBV7-2|14
CASSLEGGRRPQHF
>-|TRBV5-1|15
CASSFGTGSSYEQYF
>-|TRBV5-1|17
CASSPWGGQGGGYEQYF
>-|TRBV29-1|16
CSVEDPSGGAEDTQYF
>-|TRBV7-8|17
CASSLPGQGKSTDTQYF
>-|TRBV28|12
CASSYRGYEQYF
>once|TRBV19|13
CASESSYNSPLHF
>-|TRBV7-9|15
CASGVGQGVVNEQFF
>-|TRBV28|15
CASVLGGGRHTEAFF
>-|TRBV6-1|14
CASSEGQGAGEQYF
>-|TRBV29-1|15
CSVDRIVGGLDGYTF
>-|TRBV5-6|16
CASSLDLLGALNEQFF
>-|TRBV18|14
CASSLGERAYGYTF
>-|TRBV7-3|14
CASSSQGRGTEAFF
>-|TRBV27|18
CASSSTGLAGGKFYEQYF
>few|TRBV7-2|12
CASSLEAYGYTF
>-|TRBV25-1|17
CASSAWDGQGANYGYTF
>-|TRBV11-2|14
CASSLGATEYGYTF
>-|TRBV2|12
CASRGTPYEQYF
>-|TRBV25-1|16
CASSELRTGGYAEAFF
>-|TRBV27|16
CASSFRPARMNTEAFF
>-|TRBV27|14
CASSGTASNQPQHF
>-|TRBV7-9|12
CASSPDSTEQFF
>-|TRBV6-5|15
CASSYDANSGNTIYF
>-|TRBV15|13
CATSRIQGYEQYF
>-|TRBV19|13
CASSIGPISDYTF
>-|TRBV5-1|15
CASSEGQGATEEQYF
>-|TRBV4-1|13
CASRSQGYEKLFF
>-|TRBV4-1|17
CASSQDTSRGSYNEQFF
>-|TRBV6-1|14
CASSPRFLGTEAFF
>few|TRBV19|14
CASSQRSLNYGYTF
>-|TRBV6-1|15
CASSEGPGLGYEQYF
>few|TRBV10-3|13
CAISESWDTEAFF
>-|TRBV9|15
CASRPGGLANEKLFF